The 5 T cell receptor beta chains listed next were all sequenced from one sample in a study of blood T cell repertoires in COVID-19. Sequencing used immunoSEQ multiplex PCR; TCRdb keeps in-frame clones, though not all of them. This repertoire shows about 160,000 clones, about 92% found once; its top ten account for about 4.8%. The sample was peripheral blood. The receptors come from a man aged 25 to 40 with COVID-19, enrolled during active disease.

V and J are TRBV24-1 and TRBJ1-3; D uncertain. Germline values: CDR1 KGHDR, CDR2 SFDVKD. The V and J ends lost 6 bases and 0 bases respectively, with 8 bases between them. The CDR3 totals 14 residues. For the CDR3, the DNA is TGTGCCACCAGTATGTCGAGCTCTGGAAACACCATATATTTT. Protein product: CATSMSSSGNTIYF.

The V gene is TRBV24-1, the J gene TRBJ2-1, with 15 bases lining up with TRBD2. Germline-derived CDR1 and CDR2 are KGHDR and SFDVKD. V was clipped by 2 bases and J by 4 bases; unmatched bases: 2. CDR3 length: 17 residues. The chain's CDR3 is CATSDSGTSGGYNEQFF. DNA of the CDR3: TGTGCCACCAGTGATTCCGGGACTAGCGGGGGGTACAATGAGCAGTTCTTC.

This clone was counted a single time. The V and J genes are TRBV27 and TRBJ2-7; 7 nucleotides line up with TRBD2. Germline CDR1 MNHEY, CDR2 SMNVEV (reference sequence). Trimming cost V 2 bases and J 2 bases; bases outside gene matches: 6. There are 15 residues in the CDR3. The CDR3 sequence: CASSLMGGAAYEQYF. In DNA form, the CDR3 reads TGTGCCAGCAGTTTAATGGGAGGGGCGGCCTACGAGCAGTACTTC.

The CDR3 DNA is TGTGCCTGGATGAGCCGCCGCGGGAAACCCCGGGGGGAGCTGTTTTTT. Protein: CAWMSRRGKPRGELFF. J is TRBJ2-2 and V is TRBV30, with TRBD2 as a possible D gene (6 bases). CDR1 GTSNPN and CDR2 SVGIG come from the germline V gene (reference sequence). The CDR3 length is 16 residues. V lost 4 bases and J 8 bases, leaving 23 bases between the germline ends.

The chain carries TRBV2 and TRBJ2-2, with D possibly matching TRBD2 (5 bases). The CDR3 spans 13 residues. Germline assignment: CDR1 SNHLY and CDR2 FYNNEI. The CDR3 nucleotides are TGTGGGGGAGTTTCGGCGAACACCGGGGAGCTGTTTTTT. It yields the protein CGGVSANTGELFF.